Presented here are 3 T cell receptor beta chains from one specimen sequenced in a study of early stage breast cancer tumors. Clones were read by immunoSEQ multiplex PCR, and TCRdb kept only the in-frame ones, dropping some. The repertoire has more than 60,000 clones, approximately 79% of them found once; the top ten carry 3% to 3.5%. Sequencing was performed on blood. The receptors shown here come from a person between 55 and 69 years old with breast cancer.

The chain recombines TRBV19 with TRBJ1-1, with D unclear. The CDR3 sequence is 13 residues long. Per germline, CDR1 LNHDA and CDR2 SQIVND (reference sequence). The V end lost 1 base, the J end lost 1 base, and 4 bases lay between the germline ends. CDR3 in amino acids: CASSIGRNTEAFF. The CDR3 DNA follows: TGTGCCAGTAGTATAGGGAGGAACACTGAAGCTTTCTTT.

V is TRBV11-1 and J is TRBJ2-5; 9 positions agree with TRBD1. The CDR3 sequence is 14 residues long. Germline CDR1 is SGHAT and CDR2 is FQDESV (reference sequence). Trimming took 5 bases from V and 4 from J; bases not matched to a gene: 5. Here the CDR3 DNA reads TGTGCCAGCAGCGTCGGACAGGGGAGAGAGACCCAGTACTTC. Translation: CASSVGQGRETQYF.

The CDR3 bases are TGTGCCAGCTCACCACCGGGACAGGGTAGATATGAGCAGTTCTTC. Protein product: CASSPPGQGRYEQFF. The chain is built from TRBV18 and TRBJ2-1; 9 nucleotides align to TRBD1. Germline CDR1 KGHSH, CDR2 LQKENI. The CDR3 has 15 residues. The V segment lost 0 bases and the J segment 8 bases; nucleotides outside the gene matches: 5.